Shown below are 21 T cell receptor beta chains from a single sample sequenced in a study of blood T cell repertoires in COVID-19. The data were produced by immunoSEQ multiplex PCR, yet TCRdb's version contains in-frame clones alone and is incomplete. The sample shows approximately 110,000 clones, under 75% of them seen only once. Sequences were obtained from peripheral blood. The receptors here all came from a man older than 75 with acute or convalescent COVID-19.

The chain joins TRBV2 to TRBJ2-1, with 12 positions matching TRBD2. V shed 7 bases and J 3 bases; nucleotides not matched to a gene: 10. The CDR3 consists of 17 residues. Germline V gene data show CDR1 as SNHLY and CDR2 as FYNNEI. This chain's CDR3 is CASTDALTSGSYNEQFF. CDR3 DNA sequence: TGTGCCAGCACCGACGCGCTGACTAGCGGGAGCTACAATGAGCAGTTCTTC.

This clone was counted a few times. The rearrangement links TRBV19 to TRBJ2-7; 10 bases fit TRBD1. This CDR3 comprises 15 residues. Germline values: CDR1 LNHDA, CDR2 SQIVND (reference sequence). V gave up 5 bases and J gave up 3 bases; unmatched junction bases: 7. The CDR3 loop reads CASSETGGSDYEQYF. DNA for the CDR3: TGTGCCAGTAGTGAGACAGGGGGCTCCGACTACGAGCAGTACTTC.

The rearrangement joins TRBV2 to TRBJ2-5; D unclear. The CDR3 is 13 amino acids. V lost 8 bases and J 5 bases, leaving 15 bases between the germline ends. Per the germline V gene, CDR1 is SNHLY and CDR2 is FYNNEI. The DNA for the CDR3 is TGTGCCAGCGTGAGTCCCAGCGTGGAGACCCAGTACTTC. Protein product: CASVSPSVETQYF. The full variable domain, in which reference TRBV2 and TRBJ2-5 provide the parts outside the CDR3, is EPEVTQTPSHQVTQMGQEVILRCVPISNHLYFYWYRQILGQKVEFLVSFYNNEISEKSEIFDDQFSVERPDGSNFTLKIRSTKLEDSAMYFCASVSPSVETQYFGPGTRLLVL.

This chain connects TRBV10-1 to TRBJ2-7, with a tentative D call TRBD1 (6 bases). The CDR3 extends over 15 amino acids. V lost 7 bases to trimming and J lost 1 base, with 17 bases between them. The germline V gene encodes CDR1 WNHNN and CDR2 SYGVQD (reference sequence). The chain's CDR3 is CASKPKDSSSYEQYF. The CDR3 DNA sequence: TGCGCCAGCAAACCTAAGGACAGTTCTTCCTACGAGCAGTACTTC.

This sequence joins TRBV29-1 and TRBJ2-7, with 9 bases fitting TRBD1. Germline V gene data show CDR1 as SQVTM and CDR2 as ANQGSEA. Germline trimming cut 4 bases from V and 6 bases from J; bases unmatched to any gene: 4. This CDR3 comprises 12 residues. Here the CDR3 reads CSVGDRAVEQYF. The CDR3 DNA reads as TGCAGCGTTGGGGACAGGGCCGTCGAGCAGTACTTC.

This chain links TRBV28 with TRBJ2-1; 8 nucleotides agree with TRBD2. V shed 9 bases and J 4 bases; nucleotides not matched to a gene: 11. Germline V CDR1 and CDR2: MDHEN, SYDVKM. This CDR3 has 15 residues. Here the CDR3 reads CASGPGRAIYNEQFF. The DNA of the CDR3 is TGTGCCAGTGGACCCGGGAGGGCCATATACAATGAGCAGTTCTTC.

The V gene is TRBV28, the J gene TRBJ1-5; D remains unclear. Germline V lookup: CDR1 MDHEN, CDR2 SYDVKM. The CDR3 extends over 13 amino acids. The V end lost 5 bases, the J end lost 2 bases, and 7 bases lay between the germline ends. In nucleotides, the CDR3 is TGTGCCAGCAGTCCATCGGGCAATCAGCCCCAGCATTTT. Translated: CASSPSGNQPQHF.

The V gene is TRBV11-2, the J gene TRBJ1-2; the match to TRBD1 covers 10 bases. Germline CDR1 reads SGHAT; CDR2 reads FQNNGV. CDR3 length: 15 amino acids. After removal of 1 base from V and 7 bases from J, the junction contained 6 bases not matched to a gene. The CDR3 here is CASSLAWTGGFGYTF. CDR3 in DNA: TGTGCCAGCAGCTTAGCTTGGACAGGGGGTTTTGGCTACACCTTC.

CDR3 loop: CATQRDGRYEQYF. The CDR3 DNA follows: TGTGCCACCCAAAGGGACGGGAGATACGAGCAGTACTTC. The chain uses TRBV28 and TRBJ2-7; a possible D gene is TRBD2 (6 bases). The CDR3 is made up of 13 amino acids. Germline-derived CDR1 and CDR2 are MDHEN and SYDVKM. Deletions cut 10 bases from V and 4 bases from J, with 17 bases between.

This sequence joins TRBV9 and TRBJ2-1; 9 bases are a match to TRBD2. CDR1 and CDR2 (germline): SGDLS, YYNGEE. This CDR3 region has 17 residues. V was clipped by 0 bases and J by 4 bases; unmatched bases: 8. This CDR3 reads CASSVAARAGGYNEQFF. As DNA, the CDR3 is TGTGCCAGCAGCGTAGCTGCCCGCGCGGGGGGGTACAATGAGCAGTTCTTC.

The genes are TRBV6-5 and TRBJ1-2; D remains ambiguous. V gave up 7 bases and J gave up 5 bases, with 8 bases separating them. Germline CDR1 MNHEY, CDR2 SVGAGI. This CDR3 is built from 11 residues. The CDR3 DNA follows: TGTGCCAGCATGACATATTATGGCTACACCTTC. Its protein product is CASMTYYGYTF.

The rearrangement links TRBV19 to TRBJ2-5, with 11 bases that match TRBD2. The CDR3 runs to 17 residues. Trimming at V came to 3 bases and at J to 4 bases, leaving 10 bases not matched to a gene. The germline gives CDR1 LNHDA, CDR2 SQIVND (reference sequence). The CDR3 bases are TGTGCCAGTAGTATTGGCCCGACTAGCGGGGCCGTAGAGACCCAGTACTTC. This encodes CASSIGPTSGAVETQYF.

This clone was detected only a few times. For the CDR3, the DNA is TGTGCCACCAGTGATTCGGACAGACAAGAGACCCAGTACTTC. Residues: CATSDSDRQETQYF. This chain joins TRBV24-1 and TRBJ2-5; D is possibly TRBD1 (6 bases). The CDR3 is 14 residues long. The germline V gene encodes CDR1 KGHDR and CDR2 SFDVKD. Trimming took off 2 bases at V and 2 bases at J, with 8 bases between the two ends.

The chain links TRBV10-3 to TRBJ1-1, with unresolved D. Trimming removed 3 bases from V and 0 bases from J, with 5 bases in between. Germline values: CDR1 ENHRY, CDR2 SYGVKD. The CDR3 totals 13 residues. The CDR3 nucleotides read TGTGCCATCAGTGACCTTGTGAACACTGAAGCTTTCTTT. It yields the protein CAISDLVNTEAFF.

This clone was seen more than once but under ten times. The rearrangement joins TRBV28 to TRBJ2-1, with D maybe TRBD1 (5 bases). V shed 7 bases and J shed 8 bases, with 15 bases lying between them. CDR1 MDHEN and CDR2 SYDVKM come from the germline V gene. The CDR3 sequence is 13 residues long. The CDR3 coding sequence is TGTGCCAGCATCCGGGCAGGGTCTTATGAGCAGTTCTTC. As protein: CASIRAGSYEQFF.

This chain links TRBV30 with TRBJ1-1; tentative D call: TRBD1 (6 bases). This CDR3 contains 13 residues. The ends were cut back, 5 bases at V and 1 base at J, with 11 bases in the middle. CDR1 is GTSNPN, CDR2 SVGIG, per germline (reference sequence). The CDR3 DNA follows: TGTGCCTGGGCGGGACACAGGAACACTGAAGCTTTCTTT. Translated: CAWAGHRNTEAFF.

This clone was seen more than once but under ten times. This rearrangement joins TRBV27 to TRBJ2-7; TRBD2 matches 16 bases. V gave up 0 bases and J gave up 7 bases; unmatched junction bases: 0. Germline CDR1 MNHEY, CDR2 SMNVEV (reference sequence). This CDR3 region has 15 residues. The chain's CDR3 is CASSLSGLAGGEQYF. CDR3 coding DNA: TGTGCCAGCAGTTTATCGGGACTAGCGGGGGGGGAGCAGTACTTC.

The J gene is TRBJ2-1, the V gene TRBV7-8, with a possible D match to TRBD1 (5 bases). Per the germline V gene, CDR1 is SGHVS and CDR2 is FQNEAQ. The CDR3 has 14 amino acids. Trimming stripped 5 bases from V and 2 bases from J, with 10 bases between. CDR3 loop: CASSADRTYNEQFF. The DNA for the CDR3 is TGTGCCAGCAGCGCTGACAGAACCTACAATGAGCAGTTCTTC.

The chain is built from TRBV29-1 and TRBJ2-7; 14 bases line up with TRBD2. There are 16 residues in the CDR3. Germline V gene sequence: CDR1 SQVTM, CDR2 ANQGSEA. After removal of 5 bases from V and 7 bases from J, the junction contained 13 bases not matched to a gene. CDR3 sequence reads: CSVPKAGTSGRGEQYF. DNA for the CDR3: TGCAGCGTTCCGAAGGCTGGGACTAGCGGGAGAGGGGAGCAGTACTTC.

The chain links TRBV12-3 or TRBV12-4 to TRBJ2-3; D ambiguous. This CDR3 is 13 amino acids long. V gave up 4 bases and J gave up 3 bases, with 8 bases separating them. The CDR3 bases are TGTGCCAGCAGTTCCCCCCGTACAGATACGCAGTATTTT. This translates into CASSSPRTDTQYF.

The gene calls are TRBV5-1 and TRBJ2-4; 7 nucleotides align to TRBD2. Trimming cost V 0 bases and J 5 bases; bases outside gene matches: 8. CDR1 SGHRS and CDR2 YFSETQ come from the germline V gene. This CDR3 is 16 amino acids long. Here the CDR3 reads CASSLGRGVGQNIQYF. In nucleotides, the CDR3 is TGCGCCAGCAGCTTGGGACGGGGGGTAGGCCAAAACATTCAGTACTTC.